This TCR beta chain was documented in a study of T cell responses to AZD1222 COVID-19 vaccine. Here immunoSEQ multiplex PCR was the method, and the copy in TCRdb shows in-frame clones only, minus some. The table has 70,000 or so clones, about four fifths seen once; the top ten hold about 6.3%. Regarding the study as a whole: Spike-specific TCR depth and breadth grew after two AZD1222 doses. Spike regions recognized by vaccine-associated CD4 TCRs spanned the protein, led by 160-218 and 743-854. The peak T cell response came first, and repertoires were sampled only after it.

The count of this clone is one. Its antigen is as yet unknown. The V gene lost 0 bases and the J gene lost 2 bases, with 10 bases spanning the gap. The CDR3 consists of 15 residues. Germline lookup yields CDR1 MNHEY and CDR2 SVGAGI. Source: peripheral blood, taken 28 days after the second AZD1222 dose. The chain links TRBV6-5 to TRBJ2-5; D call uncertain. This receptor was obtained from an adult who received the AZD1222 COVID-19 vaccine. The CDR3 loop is CASSYSWAEQETQYF. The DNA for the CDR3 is TGTGCCAGCAGTTACTCGTGGGCAGAACAAGAGACCCAGTACTTC.